This T cell receptor (beta chain) was sequenced for a study of graft-versus-host responses after intestinal transplantation. The overall study: The study gave all recipients anti-thymocyte globulin induction, then tacrolimus and steroids for 2 to 3 years. Study conclusions and caveats: Patients who carried graft-donor T cell macrochimerism also had high graft-versus-host to host-versus-graft clonal ratios in their allografts. In recipient marrow, GvH clones were found, and some appeared first in ileum or blood.

Points on this clone: Its antigen is as yet unknown.

Produced via immunoSEQ multiplex PCR; TCRdb's table is partial and in-frame only. Altogether about 120,000 clones are present, approximately 95% being singletons, with the ten largest covering over 2.5%. V lost 0 bases and J 7 bases, leaving 15 bases between the germline ends. The V gene's germline CDR1 is SGHDN and CDR2 FVKESK. The CDR3 totals 15 residues. The chain recombines TRBV14 with TRBJ2-5; D is unresolved. The TCR originated in a human donor who received an intestinal transplant. The sample in question was unstimulated CD8+ T cells sorted from spleen or lymph node cells, obtained before intestinal transplant. CDR3: CASSQDHISLGTQYF. DNA of the CDR3: TGTGCCAGCAGCCAAGATCATATATCCCTAGGGACCCAGTACTTC.